A selection of T cell receptor beta chains follows, all from one sample in a study of regulatory T cells in long-lasting Graves disease. TCRdb itself ran the multiplex PCR reads through MiXCR, one entry per CDR3 protein. This sample yields fewer than 450,000 distinct CDR3 sequences, of which over 12% are seen a single time; approximately 7.6% belongs to the top ten. This same sample was also taken into another study, of T cells in Graves' hyperthyroidism and ophthalmopathy.

The starting material was peripheral blood mononuclear cells (PBMCs), obtained at new diagnosis, from a patient treated with antithyroid drugs. All receptors come from a woman aged 40 to 50 with Graves disease. Each CDR3 is given with its conserved first and last residue. The order of the fields is clone size, D gene, J gene, V gene, CDR3 protein, CDR3 DNA. A D gene is named only where the DNA matches it firmly. Some rows mark clone size as missing; the rest say once, few, many or name a class of expanded clone.

size: once
D: TRBD2
J: TRBJ2-7
V: TRBV28
CDR3: CASSKRLAGRLGYEQYF
DNA: TGTGCCAGCAGTAAAAGACTAGCGGGGCGGCTTGGCTACGAGCAGTACTTC

size: many
D: NA
J: TRBJ1-2
V: TRBV28
CDR3: CASSFTSGNGYTF
DNA: TGTGCCAGCAGTTTCACCTCCGGGAACGGCTACACCTTC

size: few
D: NA
J: TRBJ2-7
V: TRBV7-9
CDR3: CASSGGLLGDEQYF
DNA: TGTGCCAGCAGCGGGGGACTCCTTGGGGACGAGCAGTACTTC

size: many
D: TRBD1
J: TRBJ2-7
V: TRBV12-5
CDR3: CASGSGQGEAYEQYF
DNA: TGTGCTAGTGGTTCCGGACAGGGCGAAGCCTACGAGCAGTACTTC

size: NA
D: NA
J: TRBJ2-3
V: TRBV19
CDR3: CASSMGTSSTDTQYF
DNA: TGTGCCAGTAGTATGGGCACCTCTAGCACAGATACGCAGTATTTT

size: many
D: NA
J: TRBJ2-3
V: TRBV24-1
CDR3: CATSDLRIGYPTDTQYF
DNA: TGTGCCACCAGTGATTTGCGTATCGGGTACCCCACGGATACGCAGTATTTT

size: many
D: NA
J: TRBJ1-1
V: TRBV12-3/TRBV12-4
CDR3: CASSSGGNTEAFF
DNA: TGTGCCAGCAGTTCCGGCGGGAACACTGAAGCTTTCTTT

size: few
D: TRBD2
J: TRBJ2-1
V: TRBV9
CDR3: CASTPGSGIYEQFF
DNA: TGTGCCAGCACCCCGGGTAGCGGGATCTATGAGCAGTTCTTC

size: many
D: NA
J: TRBJ1-1
V: TRBV11-2
CDR3: CASSPLAGVNTEAFF
DNA: TGTGCCAGCAGTCCACTGGCAGGGGTGAACACTGAAGCTTTCTTT

size: NA
D: NA
J: TRBJ1-1
V: TRBV7-9
CDR3: CASSLAGPRNTEAFF
DNA: TGTGCCAGCAGCTTAGCTGGACCGCGGAACACTGAAGCTTTCTTT

size: many
D: NA
J: TRBJ1-1
V: TRBV5-1
CDR3: CASSSTARGTEAFF
DNA: TGCGCCAGCAGCTCAACCGCGAGAGGGACTGAAGCTTTCTTT

size: many
D: NA
J: TRBJ1-6
V: TRBV12-3/TRBV12-4
CDR3: CASVSGGNNSPLHF
DNA: TGTGCCAGCGTTAGCGGGGGCAATAATTCACCCCTCCACTTT

size: NA
D: NA
J: TRBJ1-1
V: TRBV6-5
CDR3: CASSYSSAANTEAFF
DNA: TGTGCCAGCAGTTACTCATCGGCAGCGAACACTGAAGCTTTCTTT

size: many
D: NA
J: TRBJ2-3
V: TRBV30
CDR3: CAWSVKRGGASTDTQYF
DNA: TGTGCCTGGAGTGTAAAGAGGGGCGGGGCTAGCACAGATACGCAGTATTTT

size: few
D: TRBD1
J: TRBJ2-1
V: TRBV5-1
CDR3: CASSLTGGNNEQFF
DNA: TGCGCCAGCAGCTTGACAGGGGGGAACAATGAGCAGTTCTTC

size: NA
D: NA
J: TRBJ1-2
V: TRBV9
CDR3: CASSLSGIGYGYTF
DNA: TGCGCCAGCAGCTTGTCAGGCATCGGCTATGGCTACACCTTC

size: many
D: TRBD2
J: TRBJ2-7
V: TRBV28
CDR3: CATRLASYEQYF
DNA: TGTGCCACCCGACTAGCCTCCTACGAGCAGTACTTC

size: many
D: NA
J: TRBJ2-1
V: TRBV19
CDR3: CASSITPGSYNEQFF
DNA: TGTGCCAGTAGTATAACCCCCGGGTCCTACAATGAGCAGTTCTTC

size: many
D: NA
J: TRBJ1-5
V: TRBV28
CDR3: CASSFGQPQHF
DNA: TGTGCCAGCAGTTTTGGTCAGCCCCAGCATTTT

size: few
D: TRBD2
J: TRBJ2-7
V: TRBV20-1
CDR3: CSAASGLSYEQYF
DNA: TGCAGTGCCGCTAGCGGGTTGTCCTACGAGCAGTACTTC

size: few
D: TRBD2
J: TRBJ2-1
V: TRBV12-3/TRBV12-4
CDR3: CASSGGASGRLYNEQFF
DNA: TGTGCCAGCAGTGGGGGGGCTAGCGGGAGGCTTTACAATGAGCAGTTCTTC

size: many
D: NA
J: TRBJ1-2
V: TRBV3-1
CDR3: CASSQETGSYGYTF
DNA: TGTGCCAGCAGCCAAGAAACGGGGTCCTATGGCTACACCTTC

size: few
D: TRBD1
J: TRBJ2-7
V: TRBV15
CDR3: CATSRARAGGIYEQYF
DNA: TGTGCCACCAGCAGAGCGAGGGCAGGGGGAATCTACGAGCAGTACTTC

size: NA
D: NA
J: TRBJ2-6
V: TRBV6-1
CDR3: CASKVASWGANVLTF
DNA: TGTGCCAGCAAAGTGGCTAGCTGGGGGGCCAACGTCCTGACTTTC

size: few
D: TRBD2
J: TRBJ2-1
V: TRBV7-3
CDR3: CASSLGPGLNNEQFF
DNA: TGTGCCAGCAGCTTGGGTCCGGGACTAAACAATGAGCAGTTCTTC

size: NA
D: TRBD2
J: TRBJ2-7
V: TRBV3-1
CDR3: CASSQMTSIAYEQYF
DNA: TGTGCCAGCAGCCAAATGACTAGCATAGCCTACGAGCAGTACTTC

size: NA
D: NA
J: TRBJ2-2
V: TRBV12-3/TRBV12-4
CDR3: CASRANTNTGELFF
DNA: TGTGCCAGCAGAGCTAATACGAACACCGGGGAGCTGTTTTTT

size: many
D: NA
J: TRBJ1-1
V: TRBV5-1
CDR3: CASSLDGSSPAMNTEAFF
DNA: TGCGCCAGCAGCTTGGACGGGAGTTCCCCAGCAATGAACACTGAAGCTTTCTTT

size: many
D: NA
J: TRBJ1-5
V: TRBV3-1
CDR3: CASSSAGTRQHF
DNA: TGTGCCAGCAGCTCTGCGGGGACCCGGCAGCATTTT

size: few
D: NA
J: TRBJ1-4
V: TRBV7-9
CDR3: CASSLYGNEKLFF
DNA: TGTGCCAGCAGCTTATACGGAAATGAAAAACTGTTTTTT

size: many
D: NA
J: TRBJ2-1
V: TRBV29-1
CDR3: CSVEEDRSSEQFF
DNA: TGCAGCGTTGAAGAAGACAGGTCTAGTGAGCAGTTCTTC

size: NA
D: TRBD1
J: TRBJ1-1
V: TRBV7-3
CDR3: CASSAGQMNTEAFF
DNA: TGTGCCAGCAGCGCGGGACAGATGAACACTGAAGCTTTCTTT

size: NA
D: NA
J: TRBJ1-5
V: TRBV25-1
CDR3: CASSEGANQPQHF
DNA: TGTGCCAGCAGTGAGGGAGCCAATCAGCCCCAGCATTTT

size: few
D: NA
J: TRBJ1-1
V: TRBV5-1
CDR3: CASSLDGETMNTEAFF
DNA: TGCGCCAGCAGCTTGGACGGAGAAACCATGAACACTGAAGCTTTCTTT

size: many
D: TRBD1
J: TRBJ1-5
V: TRBV12-3/TRBV12-4
CDR3: CASSSTGGGPQHF
DNA: TGTGCCAGCAGTTCAACAGGGGGGGGGCCCCAGCATTTT

size: many
D: NA
J: TRBJ2-7
V: TRBV12-3/TRBV12-4
CDR3: CASSLIHGRLSEQYF
DNA: TGTGCCAGCAGTTTAATCCATGGCCGCCTAAGCGAGCAGTACTTC

size: NA
D: NA
J: TRBJ2-2
V: TRBV28
CDR3: CASNAFGTGNAGELFF
DNA: TGTGCCAGCAACGCCTTTGGCACAGGGAATGCCGGGGAGCTGTTTTTT